This T cell receptor (beta chain) is from a study of blood T cell repertoires in COVID-19. The germline CDR1 and CDR2 sequences are SGHTA and FQGNSA. The CDR3 is made up of 15 amino acids. The V gene end was trimmed by 5 bases and the J gene end by 3 bases; junction bases not matched to a gene: 7. How the authors handled the data: Counts of nucleated cells, estimated from reference gene primer amplification, were obtained. Sequenced by immunoSEQ multiplex PCR; TCRdb stores in-frame clones only, minus some. D and trimming come from the DNA, and the V and J calls and clone size come from that table. The sample has about 200,000 clones; around 86% are singletons.

This sequence was found in a woman aged 40 to 50 with acute COVID-19. The V and J genes are TRBV7-2 and TRBJ1-5; 7 bases are a match to TRBD1. Sequencing was done on a sample of PBMCs or T cells enriched from blood (not recorded which). The CDR3 DNA follows: TGTGCCAGCAGCATTGGGACAGCCTACAATCAGCCCCAGCATTTT. Its translation is CASSIGTAYNQPQHF.